These T cell receptor beta chains were read from a single sample in a study of blood T cells in healthy people across ages. TCRdb ran MiXCR on the 5' RACE reads and lists one entry per CDR3 protein. The data hold 590,000 or so distinct CDR3 sequences, with roughly 30% observed a single time. The specimen was blood. These TCRs come from an elderly woman in good health. The conserved cysteine and the conserved F or W are not part of the CDR3 here. The order of the fields is V gene, clone size, J gene, CDR3 protein. Expanded clones get a size class; other rows say once, few or many, or leave the size out.

TRBV24-1	NA	TRBJ1-4	ATSDSREQREKLF
TRBV5-6	few	TRBJ2-5	ASSLYLKGAETQY
TRBV5-5	NA	TRBJ2-5	ASSFRVAGRETQY
TRBV20-1	NA	TRBJ2-3	SARDGGASGATDTQY
TRBV9	many	TRBJ2-5	ASSPRDLYQETQY
TRBV20-1	few	TRBJ1-5	SARPTGIHQPQH
TRBV6-6	NA	TRBJ2-7	ASCGEGAPTYEQY
TRBV20-1	few	TRBJ1-4	SARAGTTNEKLF
TRBV2	few	TRBJ2-1	ASSERLAGGYNEQF
TRBV20-1	NA	TRBJ1-2	SASREGTGYGYT
TRBV19	NA	TRBJ2-7	ASSPRGDRGTYEQY
TRBV6-6	many	TRBJ2-1	ASSSKRGSSYNEQF
TRBV7-9	NA	TRBJ1-1	ASSLGGGQNTEAF
TRBV6-2/TRBV6-3	many	TRBJ2-4	ASSYSGRDGKNIQY
TRBV20-1	NA	TRBJ2-5	SARDPWTSGIQETQY
TRBV2	NA	TRBJ1-1	ASSIPGQEAEAF